The 32 T cell receptor beta chains in this list originate from one sample, sequenced in a study of shared clonotypes between healthy human individuals. Data came from immunoSEQ multiplex PCR; TCRdb stores just in-frame clones and leaves some out. The sample contains about 1.5 million clones, nearly 99% of which appear only once. Material: naive CD4+ T cells sorted from blood. Subset specified: CD45RA+ positively selected. Receptors originate from a man younger than 45 in good health.

This chain links TRBV14 with TRBJ1-2; tentative D call: TRBD1 (5 bases). The CDR3 contains 14 residues. Per the germline V gene, CDR1 is SGHDN and CDR2 is FVKESK. Trimming stripped 3 bases from V and 4 bases from J, with 12 bases between. This chain's CDR3 is CASSHQGTFYGYTF. Here the CDR3 DNA reads TGTGCCAGCAGCCACCAGGGAACGTTCTATGGCTACACCTTC.

The chain links TRBV7-8 to TRBJ1-5, with 8 bases aligning to TRBD1. The CDR3 length is 15 residues. V trimming: 3 bases; J trimming: 1 base; junction bases outside the gene matches: 2. CDR1 is SGHVS, CDR2 FQNEAQ, per germline. The CDR3 spells CASSLNRGSNQPQHF. CDR3 DNA sequence: TGTGCCAGCAGCTTGAACAGGGGGAGCAATCAGCCCCAGCATTTT.

For this clone: This specimen includes other DNA sequences encoding the same CDR3. CDR3 coding DNA: TGTGCCAGCAGCCGGGACAGCTCCACCGGGGAGCTGTTTTTT. Residues: CASSRDSSTGELFF. The chain couples TRBV5-4 to TRBJ2-2, with 7 bases identical to TRBD1. The germline V gene encodes CDR1 SGHNT and CDR2 YYREEE (reference sequence). V lost 4 bases, J lost 4 bases, and 4 bases stayed unmatched. The CDR3 loop spans 14 amino acids.

The chain recombines TRBV10-1 with TRBJ2-1; D might be TRBD2 (5 bases). This CDR3 region has 14 residues. Germline V CDR1 and CDR2: WNHNN, SYGVQD (reference sequence). The V end lost 7 bases, the J end lost 0 bases, and 10 bases lay between the germline ends. The CDR3 is CASTPDSSYNEQFF. The CDR3 bases are TGCGCCAGCACCCCGGACTCCTCCTACAATGAGCAGTTCTTC.

The table lists this clone with a count of one. The chain joins TRBV18 to TRBJ1-5, with TRBD1 identical over 7 bases. Germline assignment: CDR1 KGHSH and CDR2 LQKENI. The CDR3 runs to 15 residues. V shed 4 bases, J shed 7 bases, and the junction held 10 bases outside the gene matches. CDR3 sequence: CASSRDSPTGQPQHF. The CDR3 DNA follows: TGTGCCAGCTCACGGGACAGCCCCACAGGACAGCCCCAGCATTTT.

The rearrangement joins TRBV25-1 to TRBJ1-2; 7 bases fit TRBD1. The junction had 7 bases not matched to a gene; V was cut back by 6 bases and J by 6 bases. Per the germline V gene, CDR1 is MGHDK and CDR2 is SYGVNS. CDR3 length equals 13 residues. CDR3 protein: CASRTGAHDGYTF. The CDR3 DNA follows: TGTGCCAGCAGAACAGGGGCGCATGATGGCTACACCTTC.

Remarks on this clone: Additional DNA sequences in this sample encode the identical CDR3. The chain is built from TRBV19 and TRBJ1-2; D uncertain. Germline CDR1 LNHDA, CDR2 SQIVND (reference sequence). V was clipped by 2 bases and J by 8 bases, with 9 bases between them. The CDR3 runs to 12 residues. CDR3 sequence (DNA): TGTGCCAGTAGTATAACGGGGTACGGCTACACCTTC. It codes for CASSITGYGYTF.

This chain joins TRBV28 and TRBJ2-2; no clear D gene. There are 11 residues in the CDR3. The germline gives CDR1 MDHEN, CDR2 SYDVKM. Between the trimmed V and J ends, which lost 3 bases and 9 bases, there was a span of 5 bases. CDR3 DNA sequence: TGTGCCAGCAGTTTCATCAGGGAGCTGTTTTTT. Encoded protein: CASSFIRELFF.

The chain recombines TRBV5-5 with TRBJ2-7; D might be TRBD1 or TRBD2, each matching 5 bases. The germline V and J ends were trimmed by 4 bases and 6 bases, with 14 bases remaining between them. Germline V CDR1 and CDR2: SGHKS, YYEKEE (reference sequence). The CDR3 covers 13 residues. In DNA form, the CDR3 reads TGTGCCAGCAGCGGGGACCTGTGGGGCGAGCAGTACTTC. Amino acid sequence: CASSGDLWGEQYF. Together with reference TRBV5-5 and TRBJ2-7, the CDR3 gives the full variable domain: DAGVTQSPTHLIKTRGQQVTLRCSPISGHKSVSWYQQVLGQGPQFIFQYYEKEERGRGNFPDRFSARQFPNYSSELNVNALLLGDSALYLCASSGDLWGEQYFGPGTRLTVT.

The chain uses TRBV5-1 and TRBJ1-5; TRBD1 aligns across 7 bases. The length of the CDR3 is 15 residues. After removal of 5 bases from V and 4 bases from J, the junction contained 9 bases not matched to a gene. Germline V gene data show CDR1 as SGHRS and CDR2 as YFSETQ. CDR3 nucleotides: TGCGCCAGCAGTTTTTCTGACAGGGAAAATCAGCCCCAGCATTTT. Its protein product is CASSFSDRENQPQHF.

The CDR3 bases are TGTGCCAGCAGCTTAGCGCGACCAAGAATTTCTGGGGCCAACGTCCTGACTTTC. Translating gives CASSLARPRISGANVLTF. The chain carries TRBV7-4 and TRBJ2-6; D not resolved. Between the trimmed V and J ends, which lost 0 bases and 1 base, there was a span of 13 bases. CDR3 length: 18 residues. Germline V gives CDR1 SGHVT, CDR2 SQSDAQ.

The V call is TRBV18, the J call TRBJ1-2, with D possibly TRBD1 on 5 matching bases. The CDR3 runs 15 residues. Germline V gives CDR1 KGHSH, CDR2 LQKENI. The ends were cut back, 3 bases at V and 3 bases at J, with 14 bases in the middle. DNA for the CDR3: TGTGCCAGCTCACCGGTCAGGGAAAGGTACTATGGCTACACCTTC. Encoded protein: CASSPVRERYYGYTF.

This clone was detected only once. This chain connects TRBV14 to TRBJ2-1; 16 bases are shared with TRBD2. This CDR3 contains 15 residues. The trim removed 6 bases at V and 12 bases at J, leaving 8 bases unmatched. Germline assignment: CDR1 SGHDN and CDR2 FVKESK. CDR3 sequence (DNA): TGTGCCAGCAGGCCCGCCGGGACTAGCGGGAGGGGGCAGTTCTTC. Translating gives CASRPAGTSGRGQFF.

The table lists this clone with a count of one. V and J are TRBV29-1 and TRBJ2-3; 9 bases agree with TRBD2. The CDR3 totals 12 residues. Per germline, CDR1 SQVTM and CDR2 ANQGSEA. The CDR3 region is CVKREDTDTQYF. The CDR3, as DNA: TGCGTAAAGCGGGAGGACACAGATACGCAGTATTTT.

The CDR3 here is CASSLVLPLRYKDPTYGMHYEQYF. The CDR3 bases are TGTGCCAGCAGTTTGGTCCTCCCCCTGAGATACAAGGACCCGACCTACGGCATGCACTACGAGCAGTACTTC. The chain carries TRBV27 and TRBJ2-7, with no clear D. V lost 3 bases and J 3 bases, leaving 42 bases between the germline ends. This CDR3 is 24 amino acids long. Per the germline V gene, CDR1 is MNHEY and CDR2 is SMNVEV (reference sequence).

The chain has TRBV4-1 and TRBJ2-3; 7 bases line up with TRBD2. CDR3 length: 18 amino acids. CDR1 MGHRA and CDR2 YSYEKL come from the germline V gene. The J segment lost 4 bases and the V segment lost 4 bases, leaving 17 bases of the junction unmatched. CDR3: CASSPIPQGGSIADTQYF. CDR3 DNA sequence: TGCGCCAGCAGCCCGATCCCCCAGGGCGGGAGTATCGCAGATACGCAGTATTTT.

The chain joins TRBV18 to TRBJ2-3, with D unresolved. From germline, CDR1 is KGHSH and CDR2 LQKENI. The CDR3 is 14 amino acids. V was trimmed by 3 bases and J by 4 bases, leaving 11 bases between them. CDR3 coding DNA: TGTGCCAGCTCACCGACGACCCTGTCAGATACGCAGTATTTT. Translated: CASSPTTLSDTQYF.

This chain joins TRBV30 and TRBJ2-7, with unresolved D. The V gene's germline CDR1 is GTSNPN and CDR2 SVGIG (reference sequence). Trimming pared 2 bases from V and 3 bases from J, leaving 11 bases between. The CDR3 runs 13 residues. This CDR3 is CAWSLANLYEQYF. The CDR3 nucleotides are TGTGCCTGGAGTCTGGCGAACCTCTACGAGCAGTACTTC.

V usage is TRBV7-9 and J usage is TRBJ1-3, with D maybe TRBD1 (5 bases). V gave up 6 bases and J gave up 0 bases, with 21 bases separating them. The CDR3 is 18 residues long. Germline loops: CDR1 SEHNR, CDR2 FQNEAQ (reference sequence). CDR3 region: CASRSRTRQPPSGNTIYF. CDR3 nucleotide sequence: TGTGCCAGCAGATCCCGTACGAGACAGCCGCCCTCTGGAAACACCATATATTTT.

As for this clone: Other DNA sequences in the same sample also yield this CDR3. The chain carries TRBV7-3 and TRBJ2-5; TRBD2 matches 8 bases. J lost 5 bases, V lost 2 bases, and 7 bases had no gene match. The CDR3 consists of 15 residues. Germline-derived CDR1 and CDR2 are SGHTA and FQGTGA. The CDR3 DNA sequence: TGTGCCAGCAGCTTAGGAGCGGGAGCAGGGGAGACCCAGTACTTC. Translated: CASSLGAGAGETQYF.

A single count supports this clone. This chain links TRBV9 with TRBJ1-1; no clear D. This CDR3 region has 15 residues. Trimming removed 3 bases from V and 1 base from J, with 13 bases in between. CDR1 is SGDLS, CDR2 YYNGEE, per germline. The chain's CDR3 is CASSAVGQKNTEAFF. DNA of the CDR3: TGTGCCAGCAGCGCAGTAGGCCAGAAGAACACTGAAGCTTTCTTT. Filled out from reference TRBV9 and TRBJ1-1, the complete variable domain reads DSGVTQTPKHLITATGQRVTLRCSPRSGDLSVYWYQQSLDQGLQFLIQYYNGEERAKGNILERFSAQQFPDLHSELNLSSLELGDSALYFCASSAVGQKNTEAFFGQGTRLTVV.

The chain carries TRBV19 and TRBJ2-7, with TRBD2 matching 8 bases. This CDR3 has 15 amino acids. V lost 3 bases to trimming and J lost 3 bases; unmatched junction nucleotides: 7. Germline V lookup: CDR1 LNHDA, CDR2 SQIVND (reference sequence). The CDR3 DNA reads TGTGCCAGTAGTATTTCGGGGGGGACGATCTACGAGCAGTACTTC. Its protein is CASSISGGTIYEQYF.

Note on this clone: Sequence at one end of the junction differs from germline and may be a read error. This rearrangement joins TRBV18 to TRBJ1-5, with no clear D. Germline V CDR1 and CDR2: KGHSH, LQKENI. The CDR3 is 12 amino acids. The CDR3 is CASSSPAQPQHF. The CDR3 DNA is TGTGCCAGCTCATCACCTGCCCAGCCACAGCATTTT.

The J gene is TRBJ1-5, the V gene TRBV18; 9 bases map to TRBD1. The CDR3 runs 15 residues. V shed 4 bases and J 0 bases; nucleotides not matched to a gene: 1. Germline V CDR1 and CDR2: KGHSH, LQKENI. The CDR3 reads CASSRDRDSNQPQHF. In nucleotides, the CDR3 is TGTGCCAGCTCACGGGACAGGGATAGCAATCAGCCCCAGCATTTT.

V gene TRBV10-3 combines with J gene TRBJ2-3, with D perhaps matching TRBD1 (6 bases). V lost 10 bases to trimming and J lost 2 bases, with 13 bases between them. CDR3 size: 13 residues. The germline V gene has CDR1 ENHRY and CDR2 SYGVKD. The CDR3 protein is CASQGFLTDTQYF. The CDR3, as DNA: TGTGCCAGCCAGGGGTTCCTCACAGATACGCAGTATTTT.

The genes are TRBV28 and TRBJ1-2, with 7 nucleotides matching TRBD1. CDR3 size: 16 residues. Germline V gene sequence: CDR1 MDHEN, CDR2 SYDVKM. The ends lost 1 base at V and 4 bases at J; junction bases unmatched: 9. The CDR3 nucleotides read TGTGCCAGCAGTTTATTGGTCCCAGGGGGAGGCTATGGCTACACCTTC. It specifies CASSLLVPGGGYGYTF.

The chain has TRBV27 and TRBJ2-7; D might be TRBD2 (5 bases). The CDR3 is made up of 14 amino acids. The V end was cut by 10 bases, the J end by 2 bases, with 18 bases between. The germline V gene has CDR1 MNHEY and CDR2 SMNVEV (reference sequence). The CDR3 coding sequence is TGTGCCACGGCGCGGCTGGGAGTCCCCTACGAGCAGTACTTC. Translation: CATARLGVPYEQYF.

This chain connects TRBV11-3 to TRBJ2-3; TRBD2 is a possible D gene (6 bases). V was clipped by 5 bases and J by 4 bases, with 13 bases between them. The germline V gene encodes CDR1 SGHNT and CDR2 YENEEA. CDR3 length equals 14 residues. CDR3 amino acids: CASSRGLTSDTQYF. The DNA of the CDR3 is TGTGCCAGCAGCCGTGGACTAACTTCAGATACGCAGTATTTT.

The V gene is TRBV5-4, the J gene TRBJ2-3; D might be TRBD1 or TRBD2, each matching 5 bases. Germline-derived CDR1 and CDR2 are SGHNT and YYREEE (reference sequence). This CDR3 comprises 15 residues. V gave up 0 bases and J gave up 6 bases, with 14 bases separating them. CDR3 sequence (DNA): TGTGCCAGCAGCTTGGGGCAGGGACGTGAGGATACGCAGTATTTT. Its translation: CASSLGQGREDTQYF.

Comments on this clone: The same CDR3 is also encoded by other DNA sequences in this sample. The chain uses TRBV5-1 and TRBJ2-7; 9 nucleotides line up with TRBD1. Germline CDR1 reads SGHRS; CDR2 reads YFSETQ. V was clipped by 4 bases and J by 3 bases; unmatched bases: 5. The CDR3 is made up of 14 amino acids. Here the CDR3 DNA reads TGCGCCAGCAGCCAGGACAGGGGCTTCTACGAGCAGTACTTC. This translates into CASSQDRGFYEQYF.

The gene calls are TRBV14 and TRBJ2-7; 10 positions agree with TRBD2. CDR1 is SGHDN, CDR2 FVKESK, per germline. With 0 bases clipped from V and 4 bases from J, the junction kept 6 bases outside the gene matches. This CDR3 region has 16 residues. CDR3 coding DNA: TGTGCCAGCAGCCAAGACCCTCTAGCGGGAGCTTACGAGCAGTACTTC. Protein sequence: CASSQDPLAGAYEQYF. The entire variable domain, with the rest obtained from reference TRBV14 and TRBJ2-7, is as follows: EAGVTQFPSHSVIEKGQTVTLRCDPISGHDNLYWYRRVMGKEIKFLLHFVKESKQDESGMPNNRFLAERTGGTYSTLKVQPAELEDSGVYFCASSQDPLAGAYEQYFGPGTRLTVT.

This rearrangement joins TRBV5-4 to TRBJ2-7; TRBD2 agrees at 9 bases. The CDR3 runs 15 residues. With 4 bases clipped from V and 4 bases from J, the junction kept 9 bases outside the gene matches. Germline V gives CDR1 SGHNT, CDR2 YYREEE (reference sequence). The CDR3 spells CASSRQAGGGYEQYF. For the CDR3, the DNA is TGTGCCAGCAGCCGACAAGCGGGAGGCGGGTACGAGCAGTACTTC. Based on the CDR3 plus reference TRBV5-4 and TRBJ2-7, the full variable domain is ETGVTQSPTHLIKTRGQQVTLRCSSQSGHNTVSWYQQALGQGPQFIFQYYREEENGRGNFPPRFSGLQFPNYSSELNVNALELDDSALYLCASSRQAGGGYEQYFGPGTRLTVT.